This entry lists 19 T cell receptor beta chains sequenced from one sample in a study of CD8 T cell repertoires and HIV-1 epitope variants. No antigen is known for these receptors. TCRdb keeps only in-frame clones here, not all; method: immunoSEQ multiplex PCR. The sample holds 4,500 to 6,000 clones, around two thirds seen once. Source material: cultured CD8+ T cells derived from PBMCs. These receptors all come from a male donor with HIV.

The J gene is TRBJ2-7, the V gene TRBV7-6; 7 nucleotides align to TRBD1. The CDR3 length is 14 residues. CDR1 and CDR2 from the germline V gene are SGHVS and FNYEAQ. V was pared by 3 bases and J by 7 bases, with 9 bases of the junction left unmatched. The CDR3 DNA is TGTGCCAGCAGCTTGGGACAGTACCTTCGTGAGCAGTACTTC. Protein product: CASSLGQYLREQYF. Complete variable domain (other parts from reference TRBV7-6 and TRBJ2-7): GAGVSQSPRYKVTKRGQDVALRCDPISGHVSLYWYRQALGQGPEFLTYFNYEAQQDKSGLPNDRFSAERPEGSISTLTIQRTEQRDSAMYRCASSLGQYLREQYFGPGTRLTVT.

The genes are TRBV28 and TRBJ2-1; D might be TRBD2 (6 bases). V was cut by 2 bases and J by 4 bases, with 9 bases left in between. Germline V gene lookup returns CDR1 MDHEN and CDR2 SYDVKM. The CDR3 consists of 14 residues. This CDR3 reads CASSLTSLYNEQFF. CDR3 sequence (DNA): TGTGCCAGCAGTTTAACTAGCTTGTACAATGAGCAGTTCTTC.

CDR3 DNA: TGTGCCAGCAGCCGGACAGGGGACTTTACCTACGAGCAGTACTTC. Translating gives CASSRTGDFTYEQYF. This chain uses TRBV7-2 with TRBJ2-7, with TRBD1 matching over 9 bases. The CDR3 length is 15 residues. Germline V gives CDR1 SGHTA, CDR2 FQGNSA. Unmatched junction bases numbered 7, after V lost 5 bases and J lost 2 bases.

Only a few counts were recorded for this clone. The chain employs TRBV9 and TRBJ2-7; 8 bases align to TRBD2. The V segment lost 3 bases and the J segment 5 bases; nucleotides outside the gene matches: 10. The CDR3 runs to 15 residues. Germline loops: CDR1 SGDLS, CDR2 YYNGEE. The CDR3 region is CASSAAPGGQHEQYF. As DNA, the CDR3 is TGTGCCAGCAGCGCTGCCCCGGGAGGGCAACACGAGCAGTACTTC.

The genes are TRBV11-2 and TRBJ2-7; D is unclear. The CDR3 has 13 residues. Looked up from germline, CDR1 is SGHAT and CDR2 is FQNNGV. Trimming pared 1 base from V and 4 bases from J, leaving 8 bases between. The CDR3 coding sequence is TGTGCCAGCAGCTTAGTTGGCAGTTACGAGCAGTACTTC. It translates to CASSLVGSYEQYF.

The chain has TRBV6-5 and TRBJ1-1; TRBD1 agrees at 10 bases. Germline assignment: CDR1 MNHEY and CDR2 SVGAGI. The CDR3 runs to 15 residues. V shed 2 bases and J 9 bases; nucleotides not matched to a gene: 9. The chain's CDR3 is CASSYPGQGIYQAFF. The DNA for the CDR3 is TGTGCCAGCAGTTACCCGGGACAGGGGATTTACCAAGCTTTCTTT.

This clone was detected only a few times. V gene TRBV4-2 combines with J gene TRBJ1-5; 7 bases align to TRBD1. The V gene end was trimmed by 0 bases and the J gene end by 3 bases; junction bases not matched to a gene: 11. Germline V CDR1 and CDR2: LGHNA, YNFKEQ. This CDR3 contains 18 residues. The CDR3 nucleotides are TGTGCCAGCAGCCAAGATCCGGGGGTGACAGGGACCAATCAGCCCCAGCATTTT. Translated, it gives CASSQDPGVTGTNQPQHF.

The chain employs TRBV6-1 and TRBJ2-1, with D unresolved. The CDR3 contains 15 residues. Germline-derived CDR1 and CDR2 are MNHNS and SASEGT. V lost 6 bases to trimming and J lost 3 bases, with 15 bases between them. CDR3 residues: CASSESPPVYNEQFF. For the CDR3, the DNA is TGTGCCAGCAGCGAATCCCCCCCAGTCTACAATGAGCAGTTCTTC.

The CDR3 here is CASGSGGAGDTQYF. CDR3 DNA: TGTGCTAGTGGTTCCGGGGGGGCCGGAGATACGCAGTATTTT. The chain joins TRBV12-5 to TRBJ2-3; 8 bases are a match to TRBD2. J gave up 5 bases and V 4 bases, and 5 bases lay outside the gene matches. The CDR3 covers 14 residues. Germline CDR1 is LGHNT and CDR2 is FRNRAP.

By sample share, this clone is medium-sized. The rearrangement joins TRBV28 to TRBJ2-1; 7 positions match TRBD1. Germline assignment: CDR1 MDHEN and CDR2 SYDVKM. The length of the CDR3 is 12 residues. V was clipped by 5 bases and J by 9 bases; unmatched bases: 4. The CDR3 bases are TGTGCCAGCAGTCCAGGGGGAAGTGAGCAGTTCTTC. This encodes CASSPGGSEQFF.

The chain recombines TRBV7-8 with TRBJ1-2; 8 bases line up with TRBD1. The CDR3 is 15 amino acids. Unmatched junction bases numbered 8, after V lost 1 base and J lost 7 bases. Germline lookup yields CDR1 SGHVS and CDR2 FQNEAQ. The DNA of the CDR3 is TGTGCCAGCAGCTTAGGTCTGACAGGGGAGGTTGGCTACACCTTC. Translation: CASSLGLTGEVGYTF. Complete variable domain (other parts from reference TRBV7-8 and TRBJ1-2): GAGVSQSPRYKVAKRGQDVALRCDPISGHVSLFWYQQALGQGPEFLTYFQNEAQLDKSGLPSDRFFAERPEGSVSTLKIQRTQQEDSAVYLCASSLGLTGEVGYTFGSGTRLTVV.

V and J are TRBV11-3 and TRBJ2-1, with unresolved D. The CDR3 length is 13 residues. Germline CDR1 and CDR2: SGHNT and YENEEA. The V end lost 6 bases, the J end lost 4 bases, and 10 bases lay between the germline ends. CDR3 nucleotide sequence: TGTGCCAGCAGTTTCCGGTCGTACAATGAGCAGTTCTTC. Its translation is CASSFRSYNEQFF.

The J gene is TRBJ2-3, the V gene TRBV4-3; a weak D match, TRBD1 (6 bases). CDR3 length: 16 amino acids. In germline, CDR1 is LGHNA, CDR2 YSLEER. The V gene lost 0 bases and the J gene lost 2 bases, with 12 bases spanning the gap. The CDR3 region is CASSQDRAGDTDTQYF. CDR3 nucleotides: TGCGCCAGCAGCCAAGATAGGGCAGGGGACACAGATACGCAGTATTTT.

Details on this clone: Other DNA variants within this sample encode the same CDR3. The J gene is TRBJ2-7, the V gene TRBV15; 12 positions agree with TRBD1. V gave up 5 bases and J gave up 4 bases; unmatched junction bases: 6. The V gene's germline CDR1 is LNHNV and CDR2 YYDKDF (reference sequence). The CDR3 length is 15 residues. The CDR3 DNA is TGTGCCACCAGCCCCGGGACAGGGGGCGCTTACGAGCAGTACTTC. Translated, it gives CATSPGTGGAYEQYF. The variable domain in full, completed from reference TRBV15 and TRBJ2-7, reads DAMVIQNPRYQVTQFGKPVTLSCSQTLNHNVMYWYQQKSSQAPKLLFHYYDKDFNNEADTPDNFQSRRPNTSFCFLDIRSPGLGDTAMYLCATSPGTGGAYEQYFGPGTRLTVT.

CDR3 protein: CASSRIRDTDTQYF. The DNA for the CDR3 is TGTGCCAGCAGCCGAATAAGGGACACAGATACGCAGTATTTT. The chain has TRBV7-6 and TRBJ2-3; D unclear. Germline lookup yields CDR1 SGHVS and CDR2 FNYEAQ. Trimming stripped 5 bases from V and 2 bases from J, with 11 bases between. The CDR3 has 14 residues.

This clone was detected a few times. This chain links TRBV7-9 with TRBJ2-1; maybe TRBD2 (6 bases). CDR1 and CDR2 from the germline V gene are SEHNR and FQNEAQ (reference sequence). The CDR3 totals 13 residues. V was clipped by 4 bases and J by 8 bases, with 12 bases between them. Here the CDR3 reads CASSSSPGDEQFF. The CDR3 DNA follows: TGTGCCAGCAGCTCATCACCGGGGGATGAGCAGTTCTTC.

The CDR3, as DNA: TGTGCCATGACTTCCGGGACAGCGAGATTCGCTGAAGCTTTCTTT. Its protein is CAMTSGTARFAEAFF. The J gene is TRBJ1-1, the V gene TRBV10-3; 7 bases line up with TRBD1. This CDR3 spans 15 amino acids. Germline V gives CDR1 ENHRY, CDR2 SYGVKD. V trimming: 9 bases; J trimming: 6 bases; junction bases outside the gene matches: 16.

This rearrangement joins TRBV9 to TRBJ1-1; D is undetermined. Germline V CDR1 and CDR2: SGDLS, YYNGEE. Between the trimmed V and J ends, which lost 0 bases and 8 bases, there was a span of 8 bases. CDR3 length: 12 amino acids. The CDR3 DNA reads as TGTGCCAGCAGCGTAGGTGCGGGGGAAGCTTTCTTT. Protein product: CASSVGAGEAFF.

The CDR3 sequence: CASSSDRDHGYTF. As DNA, the CDR3 is TGTGCCAGCAGCTCGGACAGGGATCATGGCTACACCTTC. This chain joins TRBV7-9 and TRBJ1-2; 8 bases fit TRBD1. Germline loops: CDR1 SEHNR, CDR2 FQNEAQ (reference sequence). There are 13 residues in the CDR3. J gave up 6 bases and V 4 bases, and 4 bases lay outside the gene matches.